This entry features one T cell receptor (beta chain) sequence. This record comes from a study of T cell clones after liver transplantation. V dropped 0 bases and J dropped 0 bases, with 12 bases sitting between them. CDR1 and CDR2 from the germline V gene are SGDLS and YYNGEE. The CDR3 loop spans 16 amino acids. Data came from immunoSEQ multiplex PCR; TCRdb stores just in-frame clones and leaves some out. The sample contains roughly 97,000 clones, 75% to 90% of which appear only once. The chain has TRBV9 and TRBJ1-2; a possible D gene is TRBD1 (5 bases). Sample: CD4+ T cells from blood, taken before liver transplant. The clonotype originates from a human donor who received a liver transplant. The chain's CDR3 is CASSVALGRANYGYTF. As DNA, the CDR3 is TGTGCCAGCAGCGTAGCTCTGGGACGGGCTAACTATGGCTACACCTTC.